The 29 T cell receptor beta chains below come from one sample, sequenced in a study of CD8 T cells in Susac syndrome. The RNA, about 0.5 to 1 ug, was put through reverse transcription using random hexamers. TCRdb passed the immunoSEQ multiplex PCR reads through MiXCR, listing each CDR3 protein once. Here the sample spans tens of thousands of distinct CDR3 sequences, about 93% being singletons. Sequenced input: CD4+ T cells from PBMCs. The receptors were sampled from a human donor with Susac syndrome.

J is TRBJ2-7 and V is TRBV20-1, with a possible D match to TRBD2 (5 bases). This CDR3 region has 13 residues. Looked up from germline, CDR1 is DFQATT and CDR2 is SNEGSKA (reference sequence). V lost 6 bases, J lost 2 bases, and 14 bases lay in between. The CDR3 DNA reads as TGCAGTGCCGTCCGGGAACCTACCTACGAGCAGTACTTC. Protein: CSAVREPTYEQYF.

V usage is TRBV6-1 and J usage is TRBJ2-2; D assignment may be TRBD1 or TRBD2 (5 bases each). Germline CDR1 and CDR2: MNHNS and SASEGT. The CDR3 spans 14 residues. Trimming shortened V by 8 bases and J by 0 bases, and 10 bases separated the two germline ends. The CDR3 coding sequence is TGTGCCAGCCCCGGGACCGCGAACACCGGGGAGCTGTTTTTT. This codes for CASPGTANTGELFF.

The chain recombines TRBV20-1 with TRBJ2-3; 14 bases fit TRBD2. In germline, CDR1 is DFQATT, CDR2 SNEGSKA (reference sequence). With V trimmed by 5 bases and J by 0 bases, 10 bases remained unmatched. The CDR3 is 18 amino acids. As DNA, the CDR3 is TGCAGTGCTCGAGCGGGACTAGCGGGGGTCCTTAGCACAGATACGCAGTATTTT. Encoded protein: CSARAGLAGVLSTDTQYF.

The V call is TRBV4-1, the J call TRBJ1-1; TRBD1 agrees at 11 bases. The CDR3 covers 21 residues. In germline, CDR1 is MGHRA, CDR2 YSYEKL. V lost 0 bases, J lost 1 base, and 16 bases stayed unmatched. Written as DNA, the CDR3 is TGCGCCAGCAGCCAAGATCAAATCCGGGACAGGGGGAGCCCCAGGAACACTGAAGCTTTCTTT. Protein product: CASSQDQIRDRGSPRNTEAFF.

The gene calls are TRBV20-1 and TRBJ1-1; a weak D match, TRBD1 (5 bases). The CDR3 is made up of 13 amino acids. Germline V gives CDR1 DFQATT, CDR2 SNEGSKA (reference sequence). Trimming took off 4 bases at V and 13 bases at J, with 22 bases between the two ends. CDR3 loop: CSANDGSSLGVFF. The CDR3 DNA follows: TGCAGTGCTAACGACGGGTCTAGCCTAGGGGTTTTCTTT.

This clonotype was counted a single time. This chain joins TRBV28 and TRBJ2-4; D could derive from TRBD1 or TRBD2 (5 bases each). The V and J ends lost 4 bases and 11 bases respectively, with 18 bases between them. Germline CDR1 is MDHEN and CDR2 is SYDVKM. This CDR3 is built from 14 residues. The CDR3 here is CASSSGQHRVVQYF. The DNA for the CDR3 is TGTGCCAGCAGTTCGGGGCAGCACCGAGTGGTTCAGTACTTC.

This chain joins TRBV20-1 and TRBJ1-6, with D unclear. Germline V lookup: CDR1 DFQATT, CDR2 SNEGSKA (reference sequence). V gave up 6 bases and J gave up 0 bases, with 12 bases separating them. The CDR3 extends over 15 amino acids. In DNA, the CDR3 is TGCAGTGCCCGGACGGCGAGCTCCTATAATTCACCCCTCCACTTT. Translation gives CSARTASSYNSPLHF.

This chain uses TRBV7-2 with TRBJ2-3; D might be TRBD2 (5 bases). The CDR3 sequence is 14 residues long. V lost 5 bases and J lost 0, with 9 bases in between. The germline CDR1 and CDR2 sequences are SGHTA and FQGNSA. The DNA for the CDR3 is TGTGCCAGCAGCCCCGGGGTCAGCACAGATACGCAGTATTTT. This translates into CASSPGVSTDTQYF.

Only one count was recorded for this clonotype. J is TRBJ1-1 and V is TRBV29-1, with 8 positions matching TRBD1. The V gene's germline CDR1 is SQVTM and CDR2 ANQGSEA. The CDR3 is 11 residues long. The V segment lost 6 bases and the J segment 8 bases; nucleotides outside the gene matches: 5. The CDR3: CSVQRQGEAFF. CDR3 sequence (DNA): TGCAGCGTGCAAAGACAGGGGGAAGCTTTCTTT.

With respect to this clonotype: The junction does not match germline at one end; this may be a read error. The gene calls are TRBV18 and TRBJ2-4; perhaps D is TRBD1 or TRBD2 (6 bases each). CDR3 size: 12 residues. From germline, CDR1 is KGHSH and CDR2 LQKENI. In DNA, the CDR3 is TGTGCCAGCTCACGGGGGGCGGGCCTCCCGAACTTC. Encoded protein: CASSRGAGLPNF. Complete variable domain (other parts from reference TRBV18 and TRBJ2-4): NAGVMQNPRHLVRRRGQEARLRCSPMKGHSHVYWYRQLPEEGLKFMVYLQKENIIDESGMPKERFSAEFPKEGPSILRIQQVVRGDSAAYFCASSRGAGLPNFGAGTRLSVL.

V is TRBV12-3 or TRBV12-4 and J is TRBJ1-5, with 8 bases aligning to TRBD1. Trimming took 4 bases from V and 2 from J; bases not matched to a gene: 4. CDR3 length: 15 amino acids. In DNA, the CDR3 is TGTGCCAGCAGTTATATACAGGGGGGCAATCAGCCCCAGCATTTT. Translation gives CASSYIQGGNQPQHF.

The chain couples TRBV9 to TRBJ1-6; D is undetermined. The CDR3 covers 15 residues. Germline values: CDR1 SGDLS, CDR2 YYNGEE. The V end lost 0 bases, the J end lost 10 bases, and 14 bases lay between the germline ends. CDR3 in amino acids: CASSVAQSAGSPLHF. Here the CDR3 DNA reads TGTGCCAGCAGCGTAGCCCAGAGCGCCGGATCACCCCTCCACTTT.

This chain uses TRBV5-1 with TRBJ2-5, with 9 bases identical to TRBD2. This CDR3 spans 16 amino acids. V shed 0 bases and J 5 bases; nucleotides not matched to a gene: 8. CDR1 is SGHRS and CDR2 is YFSETQ in the germline V gene. The CDR3 DNA follows: TGCGCCAGCAGCTTGGCTAGCGGGGCACGGAGGGAGACCCAGTACTTC. Encoded protein: CASSLASGARRETQYF.

The chain has TRBV3-1 and TRBJ1-1; D is uncertain. Germline V gives CDR1 LGHDT, CDR2 YNNKEL (reference sequence). The CDR3 has 13 residues. The ends were cut back, 7 bases at V and 5 bases at J, with 14 bases in the middle. The CDR3 DNA is TGTGCCAGCAACCACCGGGGAGGGACTGAAGCTTTCTTT. It codes for CASNHRGGTEAFF.

This clonotype was seen only a few times. The chain uses TRBV12-3 or TRBV12-4 and TRBJ2-5; D call uncertain. The CDR3 spans 12 residues. Trimming stripped 0 bases from V and 5 bases from J, with 4 bases between. The CDR3 spells CASSLARETQYF. The DNA of the CDR3 is TGTGCCAGCAGTTTAGCGAGGGAGACCCAGTACTTC.

The chain carries TRBV6-1 and TRBJ1-2; 8 nucleotides align to TRBD1. This CDR3 has 14 amino acids. The V and J ends lost 2 bases and 6 bases, in that order; junction bases with no gene match: 5. Germline V gene sequence: CDR1 MNHNS, CDR2 SASEGT. The CDR3 here is CASSETGGWDGYTF. CDR3 DNA: TGTGCCAGCAGTGAAACAGGGGGTTGGGATGGCTACACCTTC.

The chain links TRBV7-9 to TRBJ1-2; D is unresolved. CDR1 is SEHNR and CDR2 is FQNEAQ in the germline V gene (reference sequence). The CDR3 spans 15 residues. Trimming pared 3 bases from V and 4 bases from J, leaving 15 bases between. CDR3 sequence (DNA): TGTGCCAGCAGCTTGGCAGCCTATTTATCCTATGGCTACACCTTC. It is translated as CASSLAAYLSYGYTF.

This clonotype came up once. The rearrangement uses TRBV20-1 and TRBJ2-7; weak D call: TRBD1 (6 bases). The CDR3 contains 14 residues. The germline V and J ends were trimmed by 0 bases and 7 bases, with 16 bases remaining between them. Looked up from germline, CDR1 is DFQATT and CDR2 is SNEGSKA (reference sequence). The CDR3 DNA reads as TGCAGTGCTAGAGAGGGGGCCTTTGAAGGGGAGCAGTACTTC. Translated: CSAREGAFEGEQYF.

V gene TRBV20-1 combines with J gene TRBJ2-7; 10 positions match TRBD1. Germline CDR1 reads DFQATT; CDR2 reads SNEGSKA (reference sequence). The CDR3 consists of 15 residues. V trimming: 4 bases; J trimming: 2 bases; junction bases outside the gene matches: 8. The CDR3 loop is CSAISPGQGTYEQYF. CDR3 bases: TGCAGTGCTATATCTCCGGGACAGGGGACCTACGAGCAGTACTTC.

The chain carries TRBV4-1 and TRBJ2-3, with D perhaps TRBD2 (5 bases). CDR3 length: 15 residues. The germline CDR1 and CDR2 sequences are MGHRA and YSYEKL. The V end lost 4 bases, the J end lost 0 bases, and 11 bases lay between the germline ends. CDR3 bases: TGCGCCAGCAGCCGTAGCGAAACTAGCACAGATACGCAGTATTTT. It encodes CASSRSETSTDTQYF.

The chain links TRBV20-1 to TRBJ1-5; D ambiguous. The CDR3 has 14 residues. Germline V gene lookup returns CDR1 DFQATT and CDR2 SNEGSKA (reference sequence). Trimming cost V 1 base and J 4 bases, with 11 bases left between them. The CDR3 sequence is CSARVPYENQPQHF. The CDR3 DNA reads as TGCAGTGCTAGAGTCCCTTACGAAAATCAGCCCCAGCATTTT.

V usage is TRBV2 and J usage is TRBJ2-1; the match to TRBD1 covers 7 bases. Trimming removed 4 bases from V and 2 bases from J; junction bases left unmatched: 8. The CDR3 is 16 residues long. Germline CDR1 is SNHLY and CDR2 is FYNNEI. The CDR3 coding sequence is TGTGCCAGCAGTGTCACAGGGGCCCCGGCCTACAATGAGCAGTTCTTC. Encoded protein: CASSVTGAPAYNEQFF. Looking up the rest from reference TRBV2 and TRBJ2-1 gives the full variable domain: EPEVTQTPSHQVTQMGQEVILRCVPISNHLYFYWYRQILGQKVEFLVSFYNNEISEKSEIFDDQFSVERPDGSNFTLKIRSTKLEDSAMYFCASSVTGAPAYNEQFFGPGTRLTVL.

V and J are TRBV20-1 and TRBJ2-1, with D perhaps given as TRBD1 or TRBD2 (6 bases each). CDR3 length equals 16 residues. Trimming removed 4 bases at V and 10 bases at J, with 26 bases between. From germline, CDR1 is DFQATT and CDR2 SNEGSKA (reference sequence). The CDR3, as DNA: TGCAGTGCTACCGCGCGGGGATCGCGGGGTAGGGGGGAGCAGTTCTTC. Its protein product is CSATARGSRGRGEQFF.

V gene TRBV3-1 combines with J gene TRBJ2-5, with 8 bases fitting TRBD2. The J segment lost 5 bases and the V segment lost 4 bases, leaving 6 bases of the junction unmatched. The CDR3 runs 14 residues. Germline CDR1 LGHDT, CDR2 YNNKEL (reference sequence). CDR3 in amino acids: CASSLGGAGETQYF. The DNA for the CDR3 is TGTGCCAGCAGCCTCGGGGGGGCAGGGGAGACCCAGTACTTC.

The J gene is TRBJ1-5, the V gene TRBV30; D gene ambiguous. V was clipped by 1 base and J by 2 bases, with 6 bases between them. From germline, CDR1 is GTSNPN and CDR2 SVGIG (reference sequence). The CDR3 has 13 residues. CDR3 DNA: TGTGCCTGGAGTGGGGTGGGCAATCAGCCCCAGCATTTT. Translation: CAWSGVGNQPQHF.

The rearrangement uses TRBV4-3 and TRBJ2-5; perhaps D is TRBD1 or TRBD2 (6 bases each). The ends were cut back, 0 bases at V and 5 bases at J, with 13 bases in the middle. Germline CDR1 LGHNA, CDR2 YSLEER. This CDR3 is built from 15 residues. CDR3 loop: CASSQEGRRGETQYF. The CDR3 DNA follows: TGCGCCAGCAGCCAAGAGGGACGGAGGGGGGAGACCCAGTACTTC.

The chain recombines TRBV30 with TRBJ1-1; a weak D match, TRBD1 (5 bases). The CDR3 extends over 13 amino acids. Per the germline V gene, CDR1 is GTSNPN and CDR2 is SVGIG (reference sequence). V was cut by 0 bases and J by 0 bases, with 5 bases left in between. The CDR3 sequence: CAWSVQVNTEAFF. The CDR3 nucleotides are TGTGCCTGGAGTGTACAGGTGAACACTGAAGCTTTCTTT.

The chain employs TRBV6-5 and TRBJ2-3; weak D call: TRBD2 (6 bases). The ends were cut back, 5 bases at V and 6 bases at J, with 15 bases in the middle. Looked up from germline, CDR1 is MNHEY and CDR2 is SVGAGI. The CDR3 loop spans 14 amino acids. The DNA of the CDR3 is TGTGCCAGCAGTCCCCGGGACTCAGGCGATACGCAGTATTTT. It encodes CASSPRDSGDTQYF.

The V call is TRBV2, the J call TRBJ1-6; D remains unclear. Trimming pared 0 bases from V and 9 bases from J, leaving 6 bases between. The CDR3 loop spans 13 amino acids. The V gene's germline CDR1 is SNHLY and CDR2 FYNNEI. For the CDR3, the DNA is TGTGCCAGCAGTGAAGCTCGGGCTTCACCCCTCCACTTT. Protein sequence: CASSEARASPLHF.